This T cell receptor beta chain was sequenced during a study of graft-versus-host responses after intestinal transplantation. Study context: Induction using anti-thymocyte globulin, followed by tacrolimus and steroids for approximately 3 years, was given to all recipients.

Trimming removed 3 bases from V and 13 bases from J, with 21 bases in between. The V gene's germline CDR1 is GTSNPN and CDR2 SVGIG (reference sequence). The CDR3 sequence is 13 residues long. Assay used: immunoSEQ multiplex PCR; TCRdb lists only in-frame clones, some missing. The profile shows roughly 56,000 clones, about 93% of them singletons. Sequenced here: PBMCs, sampled almost 120 days after intestinal transplantation. The genes are TRBV30 and TRBJ1-2, with D uncertain. This TCR was sampled from a human patient who received an intestinal transplant, so some T cells may come from the graft donor. The CDR3, as DNA: TGTGCCTGGAGCGAAGGGTACAGTATTCAGTCCACCTTC. Translation gives CAWSEGYSIQSTF. Full variable domain (remainder filled in from reference TRBV30 and TRBJ1-2): SQTIHQWPATLVQPVGSPLSLECTVEGTSNPNLYWYRQAAGRGLQLLFYSVGIGQISSEVPQNLSASRPQDRQFILSSKKLLLSDSGFYLCAWSEGYSIQSTFGSGTRLTVV.